These 18 T cell receptor beta chains were all obtained from the same sample, sequenced in a study of T-cell memory formation after mild COVID-19. TCRdb reprocessed the 5' RACE reads via MiXCR and lists one record per CDR3 protein. The table shows 250,000 to 300,000 distinct CDR3 sequences, with less than 9.5% occurring only once. Input material: PBMCs or a T cell subset sorted from them (not recorded which). The origin of the receptors is a man aged 18 to 29 who had mild COVID-19 (a few samples of this study predate the infection). Cell type and time point are not known.

This clonotype was counted only a few times. The genes are TRBV6-5 and TRBJ1-1; tentatively, D is TRBD1 (5 bases). V was shortened by 8 bases and J by 1 base, with 11 bases between the two germline ends. Germline CDR1 and CDR2: MNHEY and SVGAGI. The CDR3 length is 13 residues. The CDR3 here is CASGRRANTEAFF. CDR3 sequence (DNA): TGTGCCAGCGGTCGCAGGGCGAACACTGAAGCTTTCTTT.

The J gene is TRBJ2-3, the V gene TRBV15, with 8 bases that match TRBD2. The CDR3 has 16 amino acids. The V and J ends lost 5 bases and 3 bases, in that order; junction bases with no gene match: 10. CDR1 and CDR2 from the germline V gene are LNHNV and YYDKDF (reference sequence). The CDR3 loop is CATSPLARGGTDTQYF. The DNA for the CDR3 is TGTGCCACCAGCCCCCTCGCCCGCGGGGGGACAGATACGCAGTATTTT.

This clonotype was recorded a few times. The rearrangement uses TRBV9 and TRBJ1-3; TRBD1 matches at 8 bases. Germline CDR1 reads SGDLS; CDR2 reads YYNGEE. J was trimmed by 2 bases and V by 7 bases; bases with no gene match: 5. The CDR3 runs to 14 residues. CDR3 nucleotides: TGTGCCAGCGCTAGACAGGGGACTGGAAACACCATATATTTT. It is translated as CASARQGTGNTIYF.

The rearrangement links TRBV29-1 to TRBJ1-5; TRBD1 aligns across 8 bases. Germline V CDR1 and CDR2: SQVTM, ANQGSEA. With 6 bases clipped from V and 4 bases from J, the junction kept 2 bases outside the gene matches. The CDR3 has 12 amino acids. In DNA, the CDR3 is TGCAGCGTGGGACAGGTGAATCAGCCCCAGCATTTT. Translated: CSVGQVNQPQHF.

This clonotype was seen ten or more times. The chain is built from TRBV4-3 and TRBJ2-4; TRBD1 aligns across 7 bases. Germline values: CDR1 LGHNA, CDR2 YSLEER. Trimming removed 0 bases from V and 8 bases from J; junction bases left unmatched: 4. The CDR3 runs to 14 residues. The CDR3 DNA follows: TGCGCCAGCAGCCAAGAAACAGGGGCCCACATTCAGTACTTC. Its translation is CASSQETGAHIQYF.

This clonotype was seen a few times. The CDR3 bases are TGTGCCAGCAGCCCCTTGACAGGGGGCGGCGGTGAAAAACTGTTTTTT. Its protein product is CASSPLTGGGGEKLFF. The chain couples TRBV6-5 to TRBJ1-4; 10 nucleotides match TRBD1. Germline V gene data show CDR1 as MNHEY and CDR2 as SVGAGI. The CDR3 has 16 amino acids. J was trimmed by 7 bases and V by 6 bases; bases with no gene match: 11.

In its sample, this clonotype was seen a few times. This sequence joins TRBV4-1 and TRBJ1-6, with D possibly matching TRBD1 (6 bases). Germline lookup yields CDR1 MGHRA and CDR2 YSYEKL. The V end lost 0 bases, the J end lost 7 bases, and 10 bases lay between the germline ends. There are 15 residues in the CDR3. DNA for the CDR3: TGCGCCAGCAGCCAAGACTACAGGGTGAATTCACCCCTCCACTTT. Its translation is CASSQDYRVNSPLHF.

The J gene is TRBJ2-5, the V gene TRBV20-1, with D hard to call. V was clipped by 0 bases and J by 2 bases, with 7 bases between them. Germline values: CDR1 DFQATT, CDR2 SNEGSKA (reference sequence). CDR3 size: 13 residues. CDR3 bases: TGCAGTGCTAGAGATCTCCAGCAAGAGACCCAGTACTTC. Amino acids: CSARDLQQETQYF.

The table lists this clonotype with a few counts. This rearrangement joins TRBV6-2 or TRBV6-3 to TRBJ1-2, with D possibly being TRBD1 (6 bases). This CDR3 comprises 12 residues. V was trimmed by 2 bases and J by 9 bases, leaving 10 bases between them. Germline V lookup: CDR1 MNHEY, CDR2 SVGEGT. The CDR3, as DNA: TGTGCCAGCAGTTACAGGGACAAGAGCTACACCTTC. Translation: CASSYRDKSYTF.

This clonotype was seen only a few times. V usage is TRBV6-5 and J usage is TRBJ2-1; 9 nucleotides agree with TRBD2. The junction had 5 bases not matched to a gene; V was cut back by 7 bases and J by 10 bases. Germline CDR1 MNHEY, CDR2 SVGAGI. This CDR3 region has 12 residues. CDR3 region: CASKGREGEQFF. The CDR3, as DNA: TGTGCCAGCAAGGGGCGGGAGGGGGAGCAGTTCTTC.

This clonotype was recorded a few times. A much larger clone is a single base away; this may be a read error. The chain carries TRBV5-1 and TRBJ2-1, with D uncertain. Germline-derived CDR1 and CDR2 are SGHRS and YFSETQ. CDR3 length equals 11 residues. The CDR3, as DNA: TGCGTCAGCAGCGTTGGCCGGGAGCAGTTCTTC. As protein: CVSSVGREQFF.

The chain has TRBV4-1 and TRBJ2-7; D might be TRBD2 (5 bases). Trimming removed 1 base from V and 0 bases from J, with 22 bases in between. The CDR3 runs to 19 residues. CDR1 and CDR2 from the germline V gene are MGHRA and YSYEKL. The CDR3 DNA sequence: TGCGCCAGCAGCCAAGGTAGAAGATTAGATAGCGTGAGCTCCTACGAGCAGTACGTC. It encodes CASSQGRRLDSVSSYEQYV.

The V and J genes are TRBV10-3 and TRBJ2-5; no firm D call. Germline V gene data show CDR1 as ENHRY and CDR2 as SYGVKD. The V end was cut by 2 bases, the J end by 5 bases, with 9 bases between. This CDR3 contains 13 residues. CDR3: CAISEEGMETQYF. Written as DNA, the CDR3 is TGTGCCATCAGTGAGGAAGGGATGGAGACCCAGTACTTC.

This clonotype was counted at least ten times. The CDR3 spells CSARPVAGVYNEQFF. CDR3 DNA: TGCAGTGCTAGACCCGTCGCGGGGGTCTACAATGAGCAGTTCTTC. The gene calls are TRBV20-1 and TRBJ2-1, with TRBD2 matching over 7 bases. The ends lost 2 bases at V and 3 bases at J; junction bases unmatched: 7. The CDR3 consists of 15 residues. The V gene's germline CDR1 is DFQATT and CDR2 SNEGSKA (reference sequence).

This clonotype came up a few times. This chain connects TRBV12-3 or TRBV12-4 to TRBJ1-3, with D possibly being TRBD1 (6 bases). The V and J ends lost 3 bases and 0 bases respectively, with 15 bases between them. The CDR3 length is 17 residues. This CDR3 reads CASSLYAGVLSGNTIYF. The DNA for the CDR3 is TGTGCCAGCAGTTTGTATGCAGGGGTCCTCTCTGGAAACACCATATATTTT.

In this sample, this clonotype turned up a few times. The chain employs TRBV18 and TRBJ1-5, with TRBD1 as a possible D gene (5 bases). V lost 4 bases and J lost 5, with 9 bases in between. Germline CDR1 is KGHSH and CDR2 is LQKENI. The CDR3 sequence is 13 residues long. The CDR3 loop reads CASSRGVDQPQHF. In DNA form, the CDR3 reads TGTGCCAGCTCACGGGGCGTGGATCAGCCCCAGCATTTT. Filled out from reference TRBV18 and TRBJ1-5, the complete variable domain reads NAGVMQNPRHLVRRRGQEARLRCSPMKGHSHVYWYRQLPEEGLKFMVYLQKENIIDESGMPKERFSAEFPKEGPSILRIQQVVRGDSAAYFCASSRGVDQPQHFGDGTRLSIL.

This clonotype was recorded many times. The chain has TRBV6-1 and TRBJ1-5, with a tentative D call TRBD1 (6 bases). CDR1 and CDR2 (germline): MNHNS, SASEGT. CDR3 length: 14 amino acids. V gave up 3 bases and J gave up 11 bases, with 17 bases separating them. CDR3 DNA: TGTGCCAGCAGTGAGCGGGACACCCGTTCGGCCCAGCATTTT. This gives the protein CASSERDTRSAQHF.

This clonotype was observed a handful of times. The DNA for the CDR3 is TGTGCCAGCAGCCAAGTATACAGCGCTAATGAAAAACTGTTTTTT. This sequence encodes CASSQVYSANEKLFF. The rearrangement links TRBV11-2 to TRBJ1-4; D gene ambiguous. V was cut by 5 bases and J by 3 bases, with 13 bases left in between. The CDR3 sequence is 15 residues long. Germline CDR1 and CDR2: SGHAT and FQNNGV.